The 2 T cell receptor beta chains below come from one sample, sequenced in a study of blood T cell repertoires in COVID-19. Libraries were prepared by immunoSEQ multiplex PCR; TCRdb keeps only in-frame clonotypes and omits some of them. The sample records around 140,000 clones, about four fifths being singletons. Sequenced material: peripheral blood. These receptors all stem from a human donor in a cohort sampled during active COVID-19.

The DNA for the CDR3 is TGTGCCATCAGTGGGGACAGGGATGGCACTGAAGCTTTCTTT. Translating it yields CAISGDRDGTEAFF. The V and J genes are TRBV10-3 and TRBJ1-1; 9 bases fit TRBD1. CDR1 and CDR2 from the germline V gene are ENHRY and SYGVKD. V lost 4 bases, J lost 4 bases, and 4 bases stayed unmatched. The length of the CDR3 is 14 residues.

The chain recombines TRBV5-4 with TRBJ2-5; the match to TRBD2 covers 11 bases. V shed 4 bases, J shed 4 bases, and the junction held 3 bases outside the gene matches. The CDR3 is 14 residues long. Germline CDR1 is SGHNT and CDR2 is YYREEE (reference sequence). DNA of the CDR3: TGTGCCAGCAGCCTGGGACTAGCGGTAGAGACCCAGTACTTC. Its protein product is CASSLGLAVETQYF.